Shown below are 18 T cell receptor beta chains from a single sample sequenced in a study of graft-versus-host responses after intestinal transplantation. What these receptors recognize is not known. Repertoires were generated with immunoSEQ multiplex PCR, while TCRdb's copy carries only in-frame clones and drops some. This repertoire shows roughly 77,000 clones, 89% found once; its top ten account for 2.5%. The sequenced sample was unstimulated CD8+ T cells sorted from spleen or lymph node cells, obtained before intestinal transplant. These receptor sequences come from a human donor who received an intestinal transplant.

The rearrangement joins TRBV7-9 to TRBJ2-5; TRBD1 is a possible D gene (6 bases). The V gene's germline CDR1 is SEHNR and CDR2 FQNEAQ (reference sequence). The length of the CDR3 is 15 residues. V was trimmed by 5 bases and J by 1 base, leaving 14 bases between them. The CDR3 nucleotides are TGTGCCAGCAGCCCAGAGTTGGGGGCCCAAGAGACCCAGTACTTC. This encodes CASSPELGAQETQYF. Variable domain in full (rest from reference TRBV7-9 and TRBJ2-5): DTGVSQNPRHKITKRGQNVTFRCDPISEHNRLYWYRQTLGQGPEFLTYFQNEAQLEKSRLLSDRFSAERPKGSFSTLEIQRTEQGDSAMYLCASSPELGAQETQYFGPGTRLLVL.

The CDR3 coding sequence is TGTGCCAGCAGCTTGGGACAGGGGCCGGAGACCCAGTACTTC. Protein sequence: CASSLGQGPETQYF. The chain joins TRBV5-6 to TRBJ2-5, with 8 bases that match TRBD1. Per germline, CDR1 SGHDT and CDR2 YYEEEE. Trimming at V came to 0 bases and at J to 5 bases, leaving 3 bases not matched to a gene. This CDR3 has 14 residues.

The rearrangement uses TRBV28 and TRBJ2-3, with 14 bases lining up with TRBD2. This CDR3 comprises 18 residues. The V and J ends lost 4 bases and 0 bases, in that order; junction bases with no gene match: 6. In germline, CDR1 is MDHEN, CDR2 SYDVKM. The CDR3 DNA reads as TGTGCCAGCAGTTCAAGACTAGCGGGGGGGCCTAGCACAGATACGCAGTATTTT. As protein: CASSSRLAGGPSTDTQYF.

The chain uses TRBV5-6 and TRBJ2-1, with 7 bases identical to TRBD1. Germline lookup yields CDR1 SGHDT and CDR2 YYEEEE. Germline trimming cut 4 bases from V and 3 bases from J; bases unmatched to any gene: 4. The CDR3 spans 14 residues. CDR3 DNA: TGTGCCAGCAGCGTCTGGGACAGCTACAATGAGCAGTTCTTC. This translates into CASSVWDSYNEQFF.

V usage is TRBV9 and J usage is TRBJ2-1; TRBD2 agrees at 12 bases. Trimming at V came to 1 base and at J to 1 base, leaving 12 bases not matched to a gene. The germline gives CDR1 SGDLS, CDR2 YYNGEE. CDR3 length equals 20 residues. Here the CDR3 DNA reads TGTGCCAGCAGCGTATGGGATGGACTAGCGGGGTATGGTTCCTACAATGAGCAGTTCTTC. It is translated as CASSVWDGLAGYGSYNEQFF. Drawing the rest from reference TRBV9 and TRBJ2-1, the complete variable domain is DSGVTQTPKHLITATGQRVTLRCSPRSGDLSVYWYQQSLDQGLQFLIQYYNGEERAKGNILERFSAQQFPDLHSELNLSSLELGDSALYFCASSVWDGLAGYGSYNEQFFGPGTRLTVL.

The chain employs TRBV5-6 and TRBJ2-7, with 9 bases that match TRBD2. J gave up 2 bases and V 0 bases, and 6 bases lay outside the gene matches. This CDR3 is built from 16 residues. Germline V CDR1 and CDR2: SGHDT, YYEEEE. The CDR3 nucleotides read TGTGCCAGCAGCTTGGGTAGCGGGGGTCTACCCTACGAGCAGTACTTC. Amino acid sequence: CASSLGSGGLPYEQYF.

V and J are TRBV4-1 and TRBJ2-3; TRBD1 matches at 8 bases. This CDR3 contains 17 residues. Trimming at V came to 0 bases and at J to 2 bases, leaving 7 bases not matched to a gene. The germline V gene has CDR1 MGHRA and CDR2 YSYEKL. The CDR3: CASSQDWPGQVTDTQYF. The DNA for the CDR3 is TGCGCCAGCAGCCAAGATTGGCCGGGACAGGTCACAGATACGCAGTATTTT.

The gene calls are TRBV11-2 and TRBJ1-2; the D is unclear. CDR1 is SGHAT and CDR2 is FQNNGV in the germline V gene. This CDR3 spans 13 amino acids. Trimming pared 4 bases from V and 6 bases from J, leaving 12 bases between. In DNA form, the CDR3 reads TGTGCCAGCAGCTCGGCGGACGGGGATGGCTACACCTTC. This encodes CASSSADGDGYTF.

V and J are TRBV27 and TRBJ2-3; D is perhaps TRBD2 (5 bases). Trimming took off 0 bases at V and 7 bases at J, with 8 bases between the two ends. The germline V gene has CDR1 MNHEY and CDR2 SMNVEV (reference sequence). This CDR3 spans 13 amino acids. The CDR3 DNA sequence: TGTGCCAGCAGTTTATCAGAGGGCCATACGCAGTATTTT. It yields the protein CASSLSEGHTQYF.

The CDR3 reads CASSQTLATGEADTQYF. CDR3 DNA sequence: TGCGCCAGCAGCCAAACACTAGCGACCGGGGAGGCGGATACGCAGTATTTT. The V call is TRBV4-1, the J call TRBJ2-3, with TRBD2 matching over 7 bases. This CDR3 region has 17 residues. Germline CDR1 MGHRA, CDR2 YSYEKL. Trimming cost V 2 bases and J 6 bases; bases outside gene matches: 14.

The chain uses TRBV19 and TRBJ2-2, with 9 bases identical to TRBD2. V shed 2 bases and J 4 bases; nucleotides not matched to a gene: 11. The CDR3 covers 18 residues. CDR1 is LNHDA and CDR2 is SQIVND in the germline V gene (reference sequence). CDR3 in amino acids: CASSIPKEAGGPTGELFF. The CDR3, as DNA: TGTGCCAGTAGTATACCAAAAGAGGCGGGGGGGCCCACCGGGGAGCTGTTTTTT.

The rearrangement links TRBV27 to TRBJ2-5; D is possibly TRBD2 (6 bases). The germline CDR1 and CDR2 sequences are MNHEY and SMNVEV (reference sequence). The V end was cut by 7 bases, the J end by 4 bases, with 19 bases between. The CDR3 runs 15 residues. CDR3: CASMGGGPLGETQYF. The DNA of the CDR3 is TGTGCCAGCATGGGGGGAGGCCCTTTAGGAGAGACCCAGTACTTC.

The CDR3 sequence: CAIRGGTSGSLNTGELFF. For the CDR3, the DNA is TGTGCCATCAGGGGAGGGACTAGCGGGAGTTTGAACACCGGGGAGCTGTTTTTT. The gene calls are TRBV10-3 and TRBJ2-2; 14 bases map to TRBD2. The germline V gene has CDR1 ENHRY and CDR2 SYGVKD. The CDR3 loop spans 18 amino acids. The V gene end was trimmed by 6 bases and the J gene end by 1 base; junction bases not matched to a gene: 7.

CDR3: CASSPNGYGYTF. The CDR3, as DNA: TGTGCCAGCAGTCCGAACGGCTATGGCTACACCTTC. The chain combines TRBV6-5 with TRBJ1-2; D not certain. Deletions cut 5 bases from V and 4 bases from J, with 8 bases between. The CDR3 totals 12 residues. Germline lookup yields CDR1 MNHEY and CDR2 SVGAGI.

The chain couples TRBV27 to TRBJ1-1; no clear D. The germline V and J ends were trimmed by 5 bases and 4 bases, with 17 bases remaining between them. CDR1 and CDR2 (germline): MNHEY, SMNVEV (reference sequence). The CDR3 totals 15 residues. CDR3 residues: CASSPLDLPLTEAFF. CDR3 coding DNA: TGTGCCAGCAGTCCCCTAGACCTCCCCCTCACTGAAGCTTTCTTT.

This clone was picked up one time. J is TRBJ2-7 and V is TRBV28, with D possibly being TRBD1 (5 bases). Trimming took 4 bases from V and 3 from J, leaving 19 bases between them. Looked up from germline, CDR1 is MDHEN and CDR2 is SYDVKM. This CDR3 spans 16 amino acids. CDR3: CASSSRLQGTVYEQYF. The CDR3 DNA follows: TGTGCCAGCAGTTCCCGCCTCCAGGGTACTGTCTACGAGCAGTACTTC.

V and J are TRBV27 and TRBJ2-7; the match to TRBD2 covers 15 bases. CDR3 length: 17 amino acids. V shed 5 bases, J shed 3 bases, and the junction held 8 bases outside the gene matches. Germline V gene sequence: CDR1 MNHEY, CDR2 SMNVEV (reference sequence). The CDR3 DNA reads as TGTGCCAGCAGTCCACAGGGACTAGCGGGAGGAGACTACGAGCAGTACTTC. Translating gives CASSPQGLAGGDYEQYF.

In regard to this clone: An end of the junction does not agree with germline; a read error may underlie this. The rearrangement joins TRBV5-6 to TRBJ1-1, with 8 bases fitting TRBD1. The CDR3 extends over 17 amino acids. The germline gives CDR1 SGHDT, CDR2 YYEEEE. CDR3 residues: CASSGRGLLMGNAEAFF. The CDR3, as DNA: TGTGCCAGCAGCGGCAGGGGGCTGCTCATGGGGAACGCTGAAGCTTTCTTT.